This T cell receptor beta chain was sequenced in a study of control samples from healthy donors and cancer patients. The table came from immunoSEQ multiplex PCR; TCRdb's copy has only in-frame clones and leaves some out. The sample records some 90,000 clones, approximately 90% being singletons. Trimming shortened V by 5 bases and J by 2 bases, and 18 bases separated the two germline ends. The length of the CDR3 is 16 residues. CDR1 and CDR2 (germline): MGHRA, YSYEKL. Material: blood. V is TRBV4-1 and J is TRBJ1-1; D not resolved. This receptor was taken from a woman between 50 and 59 years old in good health. CDR3 bases: TGCGCCAGCAGCTCCGGTCGGGGTCGGGGAAACACTGAAGCTTTCTTT. Translation gives CASSSGRGRGNTEAFF.